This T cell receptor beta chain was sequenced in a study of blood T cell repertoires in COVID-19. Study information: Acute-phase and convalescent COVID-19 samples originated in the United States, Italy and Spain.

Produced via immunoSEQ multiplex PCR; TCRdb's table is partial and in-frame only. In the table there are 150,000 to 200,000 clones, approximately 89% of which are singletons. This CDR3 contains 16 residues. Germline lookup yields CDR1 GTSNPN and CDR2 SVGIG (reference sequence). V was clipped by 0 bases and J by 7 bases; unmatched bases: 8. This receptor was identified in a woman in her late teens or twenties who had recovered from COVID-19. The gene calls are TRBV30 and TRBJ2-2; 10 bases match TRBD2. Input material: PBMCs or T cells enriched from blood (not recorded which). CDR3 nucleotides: TGTGCCTGGAGTGTACAAAGCGGGAGGGCCAACGGGGAGCTGTTTTTT. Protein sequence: CAWSVQSGRANGELFF. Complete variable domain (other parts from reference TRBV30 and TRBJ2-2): SQTIHQWPATLVQPVGSPLSLECTVEGTSNPNLYWYRQAAGRGLQLLFYSVGIGQISSEVPQNLSASRPQDRQFILSSKKLLLSDSGFYLCAWSVQSGRANGELFFGEGSRLTVL.